This T cell receptor (beta chain) was captured in a study of cytomegalovirus exposure and HLA in healthy donors. V lost 8 bases and J lost 2; bases outside the gene matches: 7. This CDR3 is built from 14 residues. Germline lookup yields CDR1 MNHNS and CDR2 SASEGT. In the PCR, 60 Vbeta and 13 Jbeta primers were used. The table came from immunoSEQ multiplex PCR; TCRdb's copy has only in-frame clones and leaves some out. The sample carries 150,000 to 200,000 clones, 70% to 85% recorded once. Specimen: PBMCs. The genes are TRBV6-1 and TRBJ2-7; the match to TRBD1 covers 9 bases. The clonotype comes from a man younger than 30 in good health and CMV-seronegative. The CDR3 here is CASGGDRVPYEQYF. DNA of the CDR3: TGTGCCAGCGGGGGGGACAGGGTTCCCTACGAGCAGTACTTC.